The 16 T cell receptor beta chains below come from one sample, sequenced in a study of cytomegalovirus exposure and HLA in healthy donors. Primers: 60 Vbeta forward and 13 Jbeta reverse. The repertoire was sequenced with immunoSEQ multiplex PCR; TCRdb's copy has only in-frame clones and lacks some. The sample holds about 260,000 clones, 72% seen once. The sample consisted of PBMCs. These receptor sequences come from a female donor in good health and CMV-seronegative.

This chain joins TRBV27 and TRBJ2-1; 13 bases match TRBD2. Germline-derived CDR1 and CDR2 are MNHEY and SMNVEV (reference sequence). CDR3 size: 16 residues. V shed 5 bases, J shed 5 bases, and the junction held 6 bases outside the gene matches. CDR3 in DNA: TGTGCCAGCAGTGCCCGACTAGCGGGAGGCCACAATGAGCAGTTCTTC. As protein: CASSARLAGGHNEQFF.

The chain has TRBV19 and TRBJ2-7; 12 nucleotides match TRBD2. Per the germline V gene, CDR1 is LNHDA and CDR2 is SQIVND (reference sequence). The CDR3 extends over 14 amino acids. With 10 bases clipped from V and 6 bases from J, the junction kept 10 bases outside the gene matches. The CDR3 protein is CATSHLAGGGEQYF. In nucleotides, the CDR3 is TGTGCCACGTCCCACCTAGCGGGGGGGGGCGAGCAGTACTTC.

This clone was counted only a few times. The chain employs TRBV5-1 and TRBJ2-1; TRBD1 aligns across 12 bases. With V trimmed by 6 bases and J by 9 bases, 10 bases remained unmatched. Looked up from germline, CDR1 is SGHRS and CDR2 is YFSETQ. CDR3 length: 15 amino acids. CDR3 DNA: TGCGCCAGCACTACCGGGACAGGGGGCATAGGTGAGCAGTTCTTC. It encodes CASTTGTGGIGEQFF. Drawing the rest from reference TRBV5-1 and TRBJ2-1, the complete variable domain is KAGVTQTPRYLIKTRGQQVTLSCSPISGHRSVSWYQQTPGQGLQFLFEYFSETQRNKGNFPGRFSGRQFSNSRSEMNVSTLELGDSALYLCASTTGTGGIGEQFFGPGTRLTVL.

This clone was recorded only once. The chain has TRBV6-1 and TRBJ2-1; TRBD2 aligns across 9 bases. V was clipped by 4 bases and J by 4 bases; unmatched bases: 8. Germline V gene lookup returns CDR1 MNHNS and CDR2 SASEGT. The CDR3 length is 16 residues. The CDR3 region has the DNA TGTGCCAGCAGTGGCCCCGGGCTAGCGGGATACAATGAGCAGTTCTTC. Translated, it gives CASSGPGLAGYNEQFF.

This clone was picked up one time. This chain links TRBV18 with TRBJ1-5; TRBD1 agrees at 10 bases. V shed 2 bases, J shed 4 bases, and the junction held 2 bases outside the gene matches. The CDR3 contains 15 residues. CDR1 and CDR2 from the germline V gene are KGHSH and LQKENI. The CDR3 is CASSPLGQGNQPQHF. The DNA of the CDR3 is TGTGCCAGCTCACCATTGGGACAGGGGAATCAGCCCCAGCATTTT.

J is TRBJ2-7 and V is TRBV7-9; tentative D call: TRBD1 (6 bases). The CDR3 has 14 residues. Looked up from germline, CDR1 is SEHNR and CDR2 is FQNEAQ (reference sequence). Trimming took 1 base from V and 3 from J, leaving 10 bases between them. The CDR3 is CASSLVGTLYEQYF. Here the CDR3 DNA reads TGTGCCAGCAGCTTAGTTGGGACACTCTACGAGCAGTACTTC.

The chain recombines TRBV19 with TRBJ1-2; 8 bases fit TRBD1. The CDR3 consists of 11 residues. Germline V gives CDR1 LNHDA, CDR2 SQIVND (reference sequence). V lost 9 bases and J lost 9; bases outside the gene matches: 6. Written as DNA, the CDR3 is TGTGCCAGCGAGGGACAGGCCCGCTACACCTTC. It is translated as CASEGQARYTF.

The CDR3 reads CAWSVTGLTNYGYTF. The DNA for the CDR3 is TGTGCCTGGAGTGTAACAGGGTTAACTAACTATGGCTACACCTTC. The chain uses TRBV30 and TRBJ1-2; D is perhaps TRBD1 (6 bases). The V gene's germline CDR1 is GTSNPN and CDR2 SVGIG (reference sequence). The V gene lost 0 bases and the J gene lost 0 bases, with 11 bases spanning the gap. This CDR3 comprises 15 residues.

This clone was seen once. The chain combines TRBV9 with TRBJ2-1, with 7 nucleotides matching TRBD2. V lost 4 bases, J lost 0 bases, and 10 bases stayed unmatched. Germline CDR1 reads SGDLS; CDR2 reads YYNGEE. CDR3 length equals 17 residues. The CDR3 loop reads CASSIQGRGSSYNEQFF. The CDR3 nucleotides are TGTGCCAGCAGCATCCAAGGGAGGGGTAGCTCCTACAATGAGCAGTTCTTC.

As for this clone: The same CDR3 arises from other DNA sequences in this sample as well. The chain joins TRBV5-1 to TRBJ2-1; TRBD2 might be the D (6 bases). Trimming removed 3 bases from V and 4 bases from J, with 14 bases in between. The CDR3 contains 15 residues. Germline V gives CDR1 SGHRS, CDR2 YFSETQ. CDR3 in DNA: TGCGCCAGCAGCTGGTTGGCGGGAAGTTACAATGAGCAGTTCTTC. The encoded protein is CASSWLAGSYNEQFF.

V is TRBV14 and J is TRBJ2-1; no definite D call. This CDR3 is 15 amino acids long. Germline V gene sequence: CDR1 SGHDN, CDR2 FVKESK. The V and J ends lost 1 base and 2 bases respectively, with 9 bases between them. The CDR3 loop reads CASSQVGRTYNEQFF. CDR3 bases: TGTGCCAGCAGCCAAGTGGGCAGGACCTACAATGAGCAGTTCTTC.

For the CDR3, the DNA is TGCGCCAGCAGCTTGTCCCCTTCAACTAATGAAAAACTGTTTTTT. This encodes CASSLSPSTNEKLFF. The V and J genes are TRBV5-1 and TRBJ1-4; no clear D gene. CDR3 length equals 15 residues. Germline V CDR1 and CDR2: SGHRS, YFSETQ. Trimming took 1 base from V and 0 from J, leaving 7 bases between them.

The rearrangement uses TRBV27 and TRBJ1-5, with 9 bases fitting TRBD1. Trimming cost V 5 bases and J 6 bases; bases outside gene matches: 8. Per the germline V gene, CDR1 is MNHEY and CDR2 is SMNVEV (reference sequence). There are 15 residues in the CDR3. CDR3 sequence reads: CASSQGQGSGQPQHF. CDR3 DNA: TGTGCCAGCAGTCAGGGACAGGGATCGGGTCAGCCCCAGCATTTT.

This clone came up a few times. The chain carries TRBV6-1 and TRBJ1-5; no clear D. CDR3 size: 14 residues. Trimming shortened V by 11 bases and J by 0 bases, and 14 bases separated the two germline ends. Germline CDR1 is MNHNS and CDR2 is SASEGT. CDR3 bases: TGTGCCCTAGAGCATGTTTATAGCAATCAGCCCCAGCATTTT. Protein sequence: CALEHVYSNQPQHF.

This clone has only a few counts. The CDR3 DNA is TGTGCCAGCAGCTTGGGGAGAGAGCAAGAGACCCAGTACTTC. Translated: CASSLGREQETQYF. The chain carries TRBV5-5 and TRBJ2-5; D gene uncertain. Germline CDR1 and CDR2: SGHKS and YYEKEE (reference sequence). The CDR3 runs to 14 residues. V dropped 0 bases and J dropped 2 bases, with 8 bases sitting between them.

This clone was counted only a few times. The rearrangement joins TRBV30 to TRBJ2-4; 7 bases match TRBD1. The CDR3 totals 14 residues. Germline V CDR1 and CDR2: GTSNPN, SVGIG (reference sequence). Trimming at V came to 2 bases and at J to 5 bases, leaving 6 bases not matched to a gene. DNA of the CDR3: TGTGCCTGGAGTCGTGGAGGACAGGAAAACATTCAGTACTTC. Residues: CAWSRGGQENIQYF.